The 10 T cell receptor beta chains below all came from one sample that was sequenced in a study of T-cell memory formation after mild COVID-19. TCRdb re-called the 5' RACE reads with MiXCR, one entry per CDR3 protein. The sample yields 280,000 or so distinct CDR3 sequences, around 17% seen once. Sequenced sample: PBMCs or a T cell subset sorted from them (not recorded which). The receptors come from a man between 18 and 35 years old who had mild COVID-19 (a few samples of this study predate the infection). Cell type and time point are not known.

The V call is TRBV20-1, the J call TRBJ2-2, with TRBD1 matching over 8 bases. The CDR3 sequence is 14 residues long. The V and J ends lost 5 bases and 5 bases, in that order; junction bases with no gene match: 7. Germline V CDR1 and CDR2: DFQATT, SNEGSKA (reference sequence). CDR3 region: CSAEGTGGTGELFF. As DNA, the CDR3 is TGCAGTGCTGAGGGGACAGGAGGTACCGGGGAGCTGTTTTTT.

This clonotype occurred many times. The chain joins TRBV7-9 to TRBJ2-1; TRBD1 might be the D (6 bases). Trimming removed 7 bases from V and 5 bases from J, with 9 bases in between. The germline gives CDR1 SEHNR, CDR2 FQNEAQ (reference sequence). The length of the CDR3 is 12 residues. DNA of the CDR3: TGTGCCAGCACCTGGGACAACAATGAGCAGTTCTTC. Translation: CASTWDNNEQFF.

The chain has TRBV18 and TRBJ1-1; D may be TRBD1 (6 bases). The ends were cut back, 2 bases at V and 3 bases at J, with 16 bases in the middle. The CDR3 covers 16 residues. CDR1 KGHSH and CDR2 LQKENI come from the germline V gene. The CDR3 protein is CASSPVGGGADTEAFF. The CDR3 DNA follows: TGTGCCAGCTCACCAGTGGGCGGGGGGGCCGACACTGAAGCTTTCTTT.

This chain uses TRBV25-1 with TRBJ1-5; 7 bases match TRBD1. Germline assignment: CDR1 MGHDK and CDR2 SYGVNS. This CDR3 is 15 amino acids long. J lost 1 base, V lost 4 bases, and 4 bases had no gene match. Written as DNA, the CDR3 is TGTGCCAGCAGTGGTACAGGGGTGAGCAATCAGCCCCAGCATTTT. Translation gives CASSGTGVSNQPQHF.

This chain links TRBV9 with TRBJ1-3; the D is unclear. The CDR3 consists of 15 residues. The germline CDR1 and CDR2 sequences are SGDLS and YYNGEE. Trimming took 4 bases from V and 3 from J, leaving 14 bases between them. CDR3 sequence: CASSPQLGLGNTIYF. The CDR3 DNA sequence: TGTGCCAGCAGCCCCCAGCTAGGGCTTGGAAACACCATATATTTT. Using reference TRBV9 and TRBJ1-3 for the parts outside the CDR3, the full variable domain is DSGVTQTPKHLITATGQRVTLRCSPRSGDLSVYWYQQSLDQGLQFLIQYYNGEERAKGNILERFSAQQFPDLHSELNLSSLELGDSALYFCASSPQLGLGNTIYFGEGSWLTVV.

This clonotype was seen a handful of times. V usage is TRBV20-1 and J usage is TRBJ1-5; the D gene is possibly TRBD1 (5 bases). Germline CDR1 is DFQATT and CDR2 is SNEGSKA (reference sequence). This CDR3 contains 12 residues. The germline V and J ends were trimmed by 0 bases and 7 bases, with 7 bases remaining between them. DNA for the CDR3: TGCAGTGCTAGAGATAGGGGACAGCCCCAGCATTTT. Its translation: CSARDRGQPQHF.

CDR3 bases: TGTGCCACCAATTCGGGACACAACACCGGGGAGCTGTTTTTT. The encoded protein is CATNSGHNTGELFF. The chain is built from TRBV15 and TRBJ2-2, with D possibly matching TRBD1 (6 bases). V lost 7 bases and J lost 2, with 11 bases in between. CDR3 length: 14 amino acids. Looked up from germline, CDR1 is LNHNV and CDR2 is YYDKDF (reference sequence). The entire variable domain, with the rest obtained from reference TRBV15 and TRBJ2-2, is as follows: DAMVIQNPRYQVTQFGKPVTLSCSQTLNHNVMYWYQQKSSQAPKLLFHYYDKDFNNEADTPDNFQSRRPNTSFCFLDIRSPGLGDTAMYLCATNSGHNTGELFFGEGSRLTVL.

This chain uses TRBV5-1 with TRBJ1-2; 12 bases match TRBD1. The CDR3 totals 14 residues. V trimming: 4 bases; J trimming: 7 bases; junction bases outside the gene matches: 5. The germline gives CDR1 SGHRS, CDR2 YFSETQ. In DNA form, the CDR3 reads TGCGCCAGCAGCACAGGGACAGGGGGCGGTGGCTACACCTTC. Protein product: CASSTGTGGGGYTF.

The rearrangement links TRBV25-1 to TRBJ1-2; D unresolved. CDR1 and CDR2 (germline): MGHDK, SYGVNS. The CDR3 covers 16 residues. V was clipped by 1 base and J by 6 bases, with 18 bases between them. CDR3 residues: CASSESEREGINGYTF. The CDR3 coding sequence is TGTGCCAGCAGTGAATCTGAGAGGGAGGGAATAAATGGCTACACCTTC.

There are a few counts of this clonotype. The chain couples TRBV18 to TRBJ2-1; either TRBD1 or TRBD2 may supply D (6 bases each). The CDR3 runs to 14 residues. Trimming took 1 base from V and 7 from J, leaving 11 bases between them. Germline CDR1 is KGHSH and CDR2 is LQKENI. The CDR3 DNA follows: TGTGCCAGCTCACCACTTTCGGGGGCGAATGAGCAGTTCTTC. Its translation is CASSPLSGANEQFF.